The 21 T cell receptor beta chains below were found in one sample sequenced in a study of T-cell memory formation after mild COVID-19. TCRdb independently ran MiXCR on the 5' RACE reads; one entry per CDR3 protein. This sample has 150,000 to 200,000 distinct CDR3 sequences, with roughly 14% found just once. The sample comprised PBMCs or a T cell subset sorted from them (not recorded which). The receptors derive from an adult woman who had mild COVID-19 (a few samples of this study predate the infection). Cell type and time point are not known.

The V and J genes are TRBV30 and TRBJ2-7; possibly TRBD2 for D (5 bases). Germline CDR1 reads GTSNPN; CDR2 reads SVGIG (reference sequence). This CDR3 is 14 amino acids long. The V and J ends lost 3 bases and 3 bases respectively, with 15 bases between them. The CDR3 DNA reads TGTGCCTGGAGCGCCCACGATGGACTCTACGAGCAGTACTTC. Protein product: CAWSAHDGLYEQYF. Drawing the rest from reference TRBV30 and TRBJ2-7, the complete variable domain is SQTIHQWPATLVQPVGSPLSLECTVEGTSNPNLYWYRQAAGRGLQLLFYSVGIGQISSEVPQNLSASRPQDRQFILSSKKLLLSDSGFYLCAWSAHDGLYEQYFGPGTRLTVT.

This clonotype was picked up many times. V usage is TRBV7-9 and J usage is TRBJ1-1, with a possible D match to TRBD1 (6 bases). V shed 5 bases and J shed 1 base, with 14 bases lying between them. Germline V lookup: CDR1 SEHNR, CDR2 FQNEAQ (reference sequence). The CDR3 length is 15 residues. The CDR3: CASSPVRGQNTEAFF. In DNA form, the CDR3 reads TGTGCCAGCAGCCCCGTACGGGGACAGAACACTGAAGCTTTCTTT. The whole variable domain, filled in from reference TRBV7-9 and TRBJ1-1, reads DTGVSQNPRHKITKRGQNVTFRCDPISEHNRLYWYRQTLGQGPEFLTYFQNEAQLEKSRLLSDRFSAERPKGSFSTLEIQRTEQGDSAMYLCASSPVRGQNTEAFFGQGTRLTVV.

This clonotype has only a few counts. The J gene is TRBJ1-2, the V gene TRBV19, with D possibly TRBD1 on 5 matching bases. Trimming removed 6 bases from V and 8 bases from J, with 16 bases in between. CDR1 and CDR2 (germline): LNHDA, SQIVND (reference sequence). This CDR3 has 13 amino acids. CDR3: CASSFEGLRGYTF. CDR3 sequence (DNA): TGTGCCAGTAGCTTCGAGGGACTCCGAGGCTACACCTTC.

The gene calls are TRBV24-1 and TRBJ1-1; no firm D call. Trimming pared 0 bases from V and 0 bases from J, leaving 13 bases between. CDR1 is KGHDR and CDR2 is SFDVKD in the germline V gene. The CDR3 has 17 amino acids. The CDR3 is CATSDLPEKRLNTEAFF. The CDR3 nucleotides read TGTGCCACCAGTGATTTGCCAGAGAAGAGGCTGAACACTGAAGCTTTCTTT.

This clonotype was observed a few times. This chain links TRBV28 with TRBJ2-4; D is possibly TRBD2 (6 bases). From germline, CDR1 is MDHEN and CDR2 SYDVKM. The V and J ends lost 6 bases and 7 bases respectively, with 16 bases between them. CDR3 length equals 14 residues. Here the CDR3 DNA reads TGTGCCAGCAGCCCAGGAGGGCCCAGGAACATTCAGTACTTC. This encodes CASSPGGPRNIQYF.

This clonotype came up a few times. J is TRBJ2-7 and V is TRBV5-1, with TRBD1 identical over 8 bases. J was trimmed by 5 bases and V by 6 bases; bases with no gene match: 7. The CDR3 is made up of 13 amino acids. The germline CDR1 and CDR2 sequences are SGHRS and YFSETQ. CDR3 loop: CASTKQGGHEQYF. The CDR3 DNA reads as TGCGCCAGCACCAAACAGGGGGGCCACGAGCAGTACTTC.

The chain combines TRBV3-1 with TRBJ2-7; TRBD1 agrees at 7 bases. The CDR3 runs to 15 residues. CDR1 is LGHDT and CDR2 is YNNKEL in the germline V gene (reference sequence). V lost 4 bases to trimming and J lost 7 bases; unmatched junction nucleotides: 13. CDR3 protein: CASSRGQVASLEQYF. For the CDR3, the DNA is TGTGCCAGCAGCCGCGGACAGGTGGCCTCTTTGGAGCAGTACTTC.

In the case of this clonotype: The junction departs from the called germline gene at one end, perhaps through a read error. The CDR3 DNA sequence: TGTGCCAGCAGCCAAGGGGGGTCCGGGACTAGCCTGTTC. Its translation: CASSQGGSGTSLF. This chain joins TRBV3-1 and TRBJ2-5, with 9 nucleotides matching TRBD2. Germline V gene sequence: CDR1 LGHDT, CDR2 YNNKEL (reference sequence). The CDR3 consists of 13 residues.

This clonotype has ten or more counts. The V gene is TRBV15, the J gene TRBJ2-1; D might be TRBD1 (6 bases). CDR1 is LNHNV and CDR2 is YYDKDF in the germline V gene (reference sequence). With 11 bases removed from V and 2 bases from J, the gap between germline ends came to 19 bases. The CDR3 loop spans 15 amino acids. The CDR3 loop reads CARMRDTGTYNEQFF. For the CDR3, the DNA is TGTGCCCGGATGAGGGACACGGGCACCTACAATGAGCAGTTCTTC. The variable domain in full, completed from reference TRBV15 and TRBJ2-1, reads DAMVIQNPRYQVTQFGKPVTLSCSQTLNHNVMYWYQQKSSQAPKLLFHYYDKDFNNEADTPDNFQSRRPNTSFCFLDIRSPGLGDTAMYLCARMRDTGTYNEQFFGPGTRLTVL.

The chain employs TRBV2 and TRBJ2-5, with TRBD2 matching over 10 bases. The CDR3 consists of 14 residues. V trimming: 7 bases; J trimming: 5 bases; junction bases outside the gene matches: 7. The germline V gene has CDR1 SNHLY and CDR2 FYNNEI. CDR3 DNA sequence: TGTGCCAGCAATCGAGCGGGAGGGCACGAGACCCAGTACTTC. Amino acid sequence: CASNRAGGHETQYF.

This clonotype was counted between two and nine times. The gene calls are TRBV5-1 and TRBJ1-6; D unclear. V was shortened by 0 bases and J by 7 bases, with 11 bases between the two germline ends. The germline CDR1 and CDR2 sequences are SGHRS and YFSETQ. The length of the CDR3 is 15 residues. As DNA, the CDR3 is TGCGCCAGCAGCTTGGTAGCCCAGGACAATTCACCCCTCCACTTT. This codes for CASSLVAQDNSPLHF.

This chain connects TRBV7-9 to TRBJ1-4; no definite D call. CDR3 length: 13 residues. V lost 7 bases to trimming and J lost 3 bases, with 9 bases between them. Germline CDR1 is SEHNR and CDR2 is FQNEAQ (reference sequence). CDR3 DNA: TGTGCCAGCAAGGGAGCGCCTAATGAAAAACTGTTTTTT. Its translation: CASKGAPNEKLFF.

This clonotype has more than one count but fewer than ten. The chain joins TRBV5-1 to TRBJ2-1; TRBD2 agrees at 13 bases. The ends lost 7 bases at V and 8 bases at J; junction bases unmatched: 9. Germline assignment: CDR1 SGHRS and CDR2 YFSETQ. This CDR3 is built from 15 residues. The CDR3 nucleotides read TGCGCCAGCGATCTACTAGCGGGGGGGCCCCATGAGCAGTTCTTC. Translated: CASDLLAGGPHEQFF. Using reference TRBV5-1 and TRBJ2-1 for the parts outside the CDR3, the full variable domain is KAGVTQTPRYLIKTRGQQVTLSCSPISGHRSVSWYQQTPGQGLQFLFEYFSETQRNKGNFPGRFSGRQFSNSRSEMNVSTLELGDSALYLCASDLLAGGPHEQFFGPGTRLTVL.

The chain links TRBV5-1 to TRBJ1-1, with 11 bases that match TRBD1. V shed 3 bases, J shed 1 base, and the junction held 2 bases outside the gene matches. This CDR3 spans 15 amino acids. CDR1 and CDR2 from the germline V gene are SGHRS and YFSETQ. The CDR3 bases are TGCGCCAGCAGCTCTGGGACAGGGGGGAACACTGAAGCTTTCTTT. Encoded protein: CASSSGTGGNTEAFF.

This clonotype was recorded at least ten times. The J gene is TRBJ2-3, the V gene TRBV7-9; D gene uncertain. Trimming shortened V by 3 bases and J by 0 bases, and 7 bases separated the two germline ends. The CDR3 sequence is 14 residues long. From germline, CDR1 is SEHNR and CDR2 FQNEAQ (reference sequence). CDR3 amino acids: CASSFSSSTDTQYF. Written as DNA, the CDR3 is TGTGCCAGCAGCTTTAGCAGTAGCACAGATACGCAGTATTTT. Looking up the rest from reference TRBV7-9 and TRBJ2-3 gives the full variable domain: DTGVSQNPRHKITKRGQNVTFRCDPISEHNRLYWYRQTLGQGPEFLTYFQNEAQLEKSRLLSDRFSAERPKGSFSTLEIQRTEQGDSAMYLCASSFSSSTDTQYFGPGTRLTVL.

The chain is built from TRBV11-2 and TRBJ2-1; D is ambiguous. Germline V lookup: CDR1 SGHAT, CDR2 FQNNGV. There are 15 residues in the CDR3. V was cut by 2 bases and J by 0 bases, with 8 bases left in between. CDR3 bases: TGTGCCAGCAGCTTAAACATGGGCTCCTACAATGAGCAGTTCTTC. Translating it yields CASSLNMGSYNEQFF.

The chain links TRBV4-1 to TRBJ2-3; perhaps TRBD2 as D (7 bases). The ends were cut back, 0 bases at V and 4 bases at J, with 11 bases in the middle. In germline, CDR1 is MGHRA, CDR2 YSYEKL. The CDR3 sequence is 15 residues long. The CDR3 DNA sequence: TGCGCCAGCAGCCAAGAGGCGGGGGCAGCAGATACGCAGTATTTT. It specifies CASSQEAGAADTQYF.

The CDR3: CASSLSSRGSYNEQFF. DNA for the CDR3: TGTGCCAGCAGCCTATCTTCCAGGGGTTCCTACAATGAGCAGTTCTTC. This chain joins TRBV3-1 and TRBJ2-1; the D gene is possibly TRBD1 (6 bases). The CDR3 length is 16 residues. The germline V gene encodes CDR1 LGHDT and CDR2 YNNKEL (reference sequence). V dropped 4 bases and J dropped 1 base, with 14 bases sitting between them.

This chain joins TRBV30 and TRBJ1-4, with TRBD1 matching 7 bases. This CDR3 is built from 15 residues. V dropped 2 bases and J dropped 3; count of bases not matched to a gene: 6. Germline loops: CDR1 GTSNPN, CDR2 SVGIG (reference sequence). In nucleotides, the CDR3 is TGTGCCTGGAGTCCAACAGGGGCTCCTAATGAAAAACTGTTTTTT. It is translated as CAWSPTGAPNEKLFF.

The CDR3 region is CASSPTSGQDYEQYF. CDR3 coding DNA: TGTGCCAGTAGTCCAACCTCGGGACAGGACTACGAGCAGTACTTC. The chain recombines TRBV19 with TRBJ2-7; 8 nucleotides line up with TRBD1. Germline V gives CDR1 LNHDA, CDR2 SQIVND (reference sequence). The CDR3 length is 15 residues. The trim removed 5 bases at V and 3 bases at J, leaving 9 bases unmatched. Combining the CDR3 with reference TRBV19 and TRBJ2-7 gives the whole variable domain DGGITQSPKYLFRKEGQNVTLSCEQNLNHDAMYWYRQDPGQGLRLIYYSQIVNDFQKGDIAEGYSVSREKKESFPLTVTSAQKNPTAFYLCASSPTSGQDYEQYFGPGTRLTVT.

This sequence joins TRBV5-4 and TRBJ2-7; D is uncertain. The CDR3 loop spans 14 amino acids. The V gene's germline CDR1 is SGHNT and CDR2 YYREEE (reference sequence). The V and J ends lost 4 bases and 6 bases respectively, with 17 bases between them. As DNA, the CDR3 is TGTGCCAGCAGCCAGGATTCCACCTGGGGCGAGCAGTACTTC. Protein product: CASSQDSTWGEQYF. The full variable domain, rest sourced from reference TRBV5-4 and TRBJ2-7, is ETGVTQSPTHLIKTRGQQVTLRCSSQSGHNTVSWYQQALGQGPQFIFQYYREEENGRGNFPPRFSGLQFPNYSSELNVNALELDDSALYLCASSQDSTWGEQYFGPGTRLTVT.